This T cell receptor beta chain came from a study of blood T cell repertoires in COVID-19. Study-level background: Sources were T cells, B-cell-depleted T cells, or PBMCs; the material itself was cDNA or gDNA.

Assay used: immunoSEQ multiplex PCR; TCRdb lists only in-frame clones, some missing. The sample lists a few hundred thousand clones, under 90% occurring once. Sequences were obtained from peripheral blood. The TCR comes from a woman aged 40 to 50 who had recovered from COVID-19.

CDR3 nucleotide sequence: TGTGCCAGCAGCTCCGGGATGACCTACGAGCAGTACTTC. Residues: CASSSGMTYEQYF. The chain links TRBV13 to TRBJ2-7; tentative D call: TRBD2 (5 bases). V was shortened by 4 bases and J by 2 bases, with 9 bases between the two germline ends. Germline values: CDR1 PRHDT, CDR2 FYEKMQ (reference sequence). This CDR3 has 13 residues.